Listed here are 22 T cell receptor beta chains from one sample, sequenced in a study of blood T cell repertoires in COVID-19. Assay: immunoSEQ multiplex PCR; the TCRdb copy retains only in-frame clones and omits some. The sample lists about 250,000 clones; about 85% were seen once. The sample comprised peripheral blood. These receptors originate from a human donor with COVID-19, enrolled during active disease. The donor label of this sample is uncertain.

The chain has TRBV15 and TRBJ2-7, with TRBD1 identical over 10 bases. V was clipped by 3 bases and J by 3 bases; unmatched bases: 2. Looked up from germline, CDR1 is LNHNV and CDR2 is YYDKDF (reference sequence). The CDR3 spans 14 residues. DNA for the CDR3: TGTGCCACCAGCAGGGGGGACAGGGGCTACGAGCAGTACTTC. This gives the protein CATSRGDRGYEQYF.

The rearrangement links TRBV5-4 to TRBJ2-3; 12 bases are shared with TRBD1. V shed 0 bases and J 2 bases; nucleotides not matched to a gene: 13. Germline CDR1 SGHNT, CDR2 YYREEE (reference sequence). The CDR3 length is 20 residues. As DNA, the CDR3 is TGTGCCAGCAGCTTGGGTGGGACAGGGGGCGCGGTGGGCCTCACAGATACGCAGTATTTT. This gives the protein CASSLGGTGGAVGLTDTQYF. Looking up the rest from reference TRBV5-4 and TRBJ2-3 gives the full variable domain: ETGVTQSPTHLIKTRGQQVTLRCSSQSGHNTVSWYQQALGQGPQFIFQYYREEENGRGNFPPRFSGLQFPNYSSELNVNALELDDSALYLCASSLGGTGGAVGLTDTQYFGPGTRLTVL.

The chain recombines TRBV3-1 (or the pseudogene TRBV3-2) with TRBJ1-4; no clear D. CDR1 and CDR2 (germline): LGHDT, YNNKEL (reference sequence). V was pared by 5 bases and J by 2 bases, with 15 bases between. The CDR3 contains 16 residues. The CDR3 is CASSSVPTRTNEKLFF. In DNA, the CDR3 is TGTGCCAGCAGCTCAGTACCGACACGTACTAATGAAAAACTGTTTTTT.

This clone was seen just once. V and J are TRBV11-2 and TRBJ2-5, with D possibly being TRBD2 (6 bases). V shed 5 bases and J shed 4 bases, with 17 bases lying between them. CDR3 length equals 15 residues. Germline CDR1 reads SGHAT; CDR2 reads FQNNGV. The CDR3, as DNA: TGTGCCAGCAGCCCCGGGGGTGTGGGGGGAGAGACCCAGTACTTC. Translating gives CASSPGGVGGETQYF.

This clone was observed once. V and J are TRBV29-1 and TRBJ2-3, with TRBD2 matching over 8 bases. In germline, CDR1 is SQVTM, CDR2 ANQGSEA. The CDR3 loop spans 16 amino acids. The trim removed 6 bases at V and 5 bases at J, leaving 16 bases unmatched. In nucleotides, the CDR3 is TGCAGCGTCGTCTACTTGATAGCGGGACTCGAAGATACGCAGTATTTT. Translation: CSVVYLIAGLEDTQYF.

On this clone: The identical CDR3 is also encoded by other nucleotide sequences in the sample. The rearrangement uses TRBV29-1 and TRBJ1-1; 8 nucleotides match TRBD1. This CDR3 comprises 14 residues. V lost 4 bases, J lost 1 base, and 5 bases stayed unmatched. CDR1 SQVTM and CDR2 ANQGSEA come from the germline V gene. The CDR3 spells CSVGQGARNTEAFF. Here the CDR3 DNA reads TGCAGCGTTGGTCAGGGGGCGAGGAACACTGAAGCTTTCTTT.

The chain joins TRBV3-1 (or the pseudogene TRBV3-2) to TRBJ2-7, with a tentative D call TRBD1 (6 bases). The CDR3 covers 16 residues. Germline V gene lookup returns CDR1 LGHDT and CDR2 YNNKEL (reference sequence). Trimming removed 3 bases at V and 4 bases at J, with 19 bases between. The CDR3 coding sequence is TGTGCCAGCAGCCACATACAAAATAACCAGGGGTACGAGCAGTACTTC. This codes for CASSHIQNNQGYEQYF.

Here the CDR3 DNA reads TGTGCCAGCAGTTTGGGGACAGGGTTCTATGGCTACACCTTC. Encoded protein: CASSLGTGFYGYTF. V gene TRBV28 combines with J gene TRBJ1-2; 9 bases are shared with TRBD1. Germline V gives CDR1 MDHEN, CDR2 SYDVKM. J lost 4 bases, V lost 3 bases, and 3 bases had no gene match. This CDR3 contains 14 residues.

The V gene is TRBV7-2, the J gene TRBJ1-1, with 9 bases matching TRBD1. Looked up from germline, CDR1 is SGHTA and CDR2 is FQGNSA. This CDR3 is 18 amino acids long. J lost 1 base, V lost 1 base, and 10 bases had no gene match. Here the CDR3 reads CASSLDGGGTGRNTEAFF. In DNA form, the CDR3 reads TGTGCCAGCAGCTTAGATGGGGGAGGGACAGGGAGGAACACTGAAGCTTTCTTT. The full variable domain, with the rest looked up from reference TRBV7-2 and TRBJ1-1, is GAGVSQSPSNKVTEKGKDVELRCDPISGHTALYWYRQSLGQGLEFLIYFQGNSAPDKSGLPSDRFSAERTGGSVSTLTIQRTQQEDSAVYLCASSLDGGGTGRNTEAFFGQGTRLTVV.

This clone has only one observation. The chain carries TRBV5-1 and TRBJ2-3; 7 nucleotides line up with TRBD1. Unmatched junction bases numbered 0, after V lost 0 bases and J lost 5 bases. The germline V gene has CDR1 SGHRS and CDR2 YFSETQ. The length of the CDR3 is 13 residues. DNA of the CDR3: TGCGCCAGCAGCTTGGCAGGGGGAGATACGCAGTATTTT. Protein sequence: CASSLAGGDTQYF.

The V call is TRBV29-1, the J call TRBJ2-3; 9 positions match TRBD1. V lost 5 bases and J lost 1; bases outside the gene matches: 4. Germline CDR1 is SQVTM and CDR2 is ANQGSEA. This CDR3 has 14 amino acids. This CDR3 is CSVRTGAGTDTQYF. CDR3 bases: TGCAGCGTTAGGACAGGGGCGGGCACAGATACGCAGTATTTT.

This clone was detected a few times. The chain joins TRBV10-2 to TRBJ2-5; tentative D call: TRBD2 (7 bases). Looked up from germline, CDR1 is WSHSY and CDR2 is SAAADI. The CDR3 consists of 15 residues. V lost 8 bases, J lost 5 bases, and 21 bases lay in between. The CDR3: CASLPTDEGGETQYF. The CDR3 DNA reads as TGCGCCAGCCTTCCAACGGACGAGGGGGGGGAGACCCAGTACTTC.

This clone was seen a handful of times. CDR3 coding DNA: TGTGCCTGGAGTACCCCCGGGGAAGTCTCTGGAAACACCATATATTTT. This encodes CAWSTPGEVSGNTIYF. The J gene is TRBJ1-3, the V gene TRBV30, with D unclear. Germline-derived CDR1 and CDR2 are GTSNPN and SVGIG (reference sequence). The germline V and J ends were trimmed by 2 bases and 0 bases, with 14 bases remaining between them. The CDR3 loop spans 16 amino acids.

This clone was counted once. The CDR3 region is CASSLTGQINTGELFF. DNA for the CDR3: TGTGCCAGCAGCTTGACCGGACAGATAAACACCGGGGAGCTGTTTTTT. This sequence joins TRBV11-2 and TRBJ2-2; a weak D match, TRBD1 (6 bases). This CDR3 is 16 amino acids long. Germline CDR1 and CDR2: SGHAT and FQNNGV. V was cut by 3 bases and J by 2 bases, with 13 bases left in between. Variable domain in full (rest from reference TRBV11-2 and TRBJ2-2): EAGVAQSPRYKIIEKRQSVAFWCNPISGHATLYWYQQILGQGPKLLIQFQNNGVVDDSQLPKDRFSAERLKGVDSTLKIQPAKLEDSAVYLCASSLTGQINTGELFFGEGSRLTVL.

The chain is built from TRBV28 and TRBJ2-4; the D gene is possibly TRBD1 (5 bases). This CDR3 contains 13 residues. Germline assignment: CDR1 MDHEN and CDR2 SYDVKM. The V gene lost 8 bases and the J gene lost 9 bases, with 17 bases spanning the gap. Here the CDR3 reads CASGAPRLGIQYF. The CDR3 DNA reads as TGTGCCAGCGGGGCACCCCGGCTGGGCATTCAGTACTTC.

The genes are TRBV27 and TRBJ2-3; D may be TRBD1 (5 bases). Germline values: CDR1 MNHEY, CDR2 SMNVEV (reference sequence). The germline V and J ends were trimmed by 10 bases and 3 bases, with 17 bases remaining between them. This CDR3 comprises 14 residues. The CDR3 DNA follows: TGTGCCATCCCCTTGATAGGGGCAACAGATACGCAGTATTTT. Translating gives CAIPLIGATDTQYF.

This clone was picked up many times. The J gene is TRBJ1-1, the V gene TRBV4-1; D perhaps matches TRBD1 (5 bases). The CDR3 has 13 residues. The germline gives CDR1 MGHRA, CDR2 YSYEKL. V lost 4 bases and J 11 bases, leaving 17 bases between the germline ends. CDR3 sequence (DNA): TGCGCCAGCAGCCGCTACCTTGGAGGGGACGCTTTCTTT. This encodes CASSRYLGGDAFF.

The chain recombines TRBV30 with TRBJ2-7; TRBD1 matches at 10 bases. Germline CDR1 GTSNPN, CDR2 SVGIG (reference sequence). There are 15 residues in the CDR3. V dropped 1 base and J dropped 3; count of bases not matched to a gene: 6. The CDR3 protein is CAWSGPWDRGYEQYF. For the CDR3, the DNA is TGTGCCTGGAGTGGACCGTGGGACAGGGGCTACGAGCAGTACTTC.

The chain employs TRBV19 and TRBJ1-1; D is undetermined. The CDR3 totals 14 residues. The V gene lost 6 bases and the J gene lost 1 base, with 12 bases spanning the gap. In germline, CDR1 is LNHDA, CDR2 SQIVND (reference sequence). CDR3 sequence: CASSQAAGNTEAFF. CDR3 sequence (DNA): TGTGCCAGTAGCCAGGCAGCAGGGAACACTGAAGCTTTCTTT.

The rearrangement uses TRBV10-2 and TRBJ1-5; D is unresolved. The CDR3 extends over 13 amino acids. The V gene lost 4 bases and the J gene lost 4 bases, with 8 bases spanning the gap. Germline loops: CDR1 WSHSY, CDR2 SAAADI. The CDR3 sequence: CASSVRENQPQHF. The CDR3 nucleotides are TGCGCCAGCAGTGTACGGGAGAATCAGCCCCAGCATTTT.

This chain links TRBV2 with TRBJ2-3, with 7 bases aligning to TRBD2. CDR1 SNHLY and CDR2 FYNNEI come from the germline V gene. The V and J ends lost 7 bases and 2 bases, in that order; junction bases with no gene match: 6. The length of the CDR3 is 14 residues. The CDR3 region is CASMGGTNTDTQYF. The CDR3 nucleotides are TGTGCCAGCATGGGCGGGACTAACACAGATACGCAGTATTTT.

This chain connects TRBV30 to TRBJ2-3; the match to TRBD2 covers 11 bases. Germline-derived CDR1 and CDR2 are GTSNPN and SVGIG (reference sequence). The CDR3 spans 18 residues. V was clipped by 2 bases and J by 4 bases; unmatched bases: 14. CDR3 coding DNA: TGTGCCTGGAGTTCCACGAAGTTAGCGGGAGGGCCCGCAGATACGCAGTATTTT. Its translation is CAWSSTKLAGGPADTQYF.